Detailed here is one T cell receptor beta chain. The data stem from a study of blood T cell repertoires in COVID-19. Background on the study: Acute and convalescent COVID-19 samples came from the United States, Italy and Spain.

How the authors handled the data: Amplification with reference gene primers provided the estimates of nucleated cell counts. Sequenced by immunoSEQ multiplex PCR; TCRdb stores in-frame clones only, minus some. V and J calls and clone size are copied from that table; D and trimming were computed from the DNA. The sample holds about 160,000 clones, approximately 85% seen once. Patients from Seattle were sampled longitudinally, starting during active infection. The CDR3 runs 11 residues. Germline V lookup: CDR1 ENHRY, CDR2 SYGVKD. Deletions cut 0 bases from V and 6 bases from J, with 2 bases between. This receptor was identified in a woman aged 45-60 years with COVID-19, enrolled during active disease. The specimen was peripheral blood. The chain couples TRBV10-3 to TRBJ1-2; D gene unclear. CDR3 in DNA: TGTGCCATCAGTGAGTCCGATGGCTACACCTTC. Its protein is CAISESDGYTF.